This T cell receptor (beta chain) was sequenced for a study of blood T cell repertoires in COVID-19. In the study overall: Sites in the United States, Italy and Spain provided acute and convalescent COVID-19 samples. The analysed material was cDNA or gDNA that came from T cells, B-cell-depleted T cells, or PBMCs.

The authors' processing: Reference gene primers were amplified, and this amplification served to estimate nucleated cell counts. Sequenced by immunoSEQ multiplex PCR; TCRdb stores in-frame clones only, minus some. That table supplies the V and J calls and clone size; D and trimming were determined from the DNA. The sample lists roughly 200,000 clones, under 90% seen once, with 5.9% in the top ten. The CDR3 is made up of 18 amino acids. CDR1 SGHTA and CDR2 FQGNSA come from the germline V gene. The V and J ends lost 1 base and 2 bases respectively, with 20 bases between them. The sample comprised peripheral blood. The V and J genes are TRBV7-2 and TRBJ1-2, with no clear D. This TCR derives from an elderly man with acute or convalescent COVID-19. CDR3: CASSLGGSIKRANYGYTF. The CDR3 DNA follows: TGTGCCAGCAGCTTAGGCGGTTCCATCAAGAGGGCAAACTATGGCTACACCTTC.